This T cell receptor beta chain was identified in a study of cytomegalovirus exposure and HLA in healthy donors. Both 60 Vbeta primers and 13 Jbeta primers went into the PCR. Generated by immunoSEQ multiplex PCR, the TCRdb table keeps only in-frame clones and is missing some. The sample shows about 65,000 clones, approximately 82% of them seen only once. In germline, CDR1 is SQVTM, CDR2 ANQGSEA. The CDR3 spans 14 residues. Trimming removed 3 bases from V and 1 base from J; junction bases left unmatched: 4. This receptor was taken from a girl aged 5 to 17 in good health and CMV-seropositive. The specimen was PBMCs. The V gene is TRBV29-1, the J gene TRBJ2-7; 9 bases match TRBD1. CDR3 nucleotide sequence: TGCAGCGTTGAGGACAGGGGCGAATCCTACGAGCAGTACTTC. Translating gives CSVEDRGESYEQYF.